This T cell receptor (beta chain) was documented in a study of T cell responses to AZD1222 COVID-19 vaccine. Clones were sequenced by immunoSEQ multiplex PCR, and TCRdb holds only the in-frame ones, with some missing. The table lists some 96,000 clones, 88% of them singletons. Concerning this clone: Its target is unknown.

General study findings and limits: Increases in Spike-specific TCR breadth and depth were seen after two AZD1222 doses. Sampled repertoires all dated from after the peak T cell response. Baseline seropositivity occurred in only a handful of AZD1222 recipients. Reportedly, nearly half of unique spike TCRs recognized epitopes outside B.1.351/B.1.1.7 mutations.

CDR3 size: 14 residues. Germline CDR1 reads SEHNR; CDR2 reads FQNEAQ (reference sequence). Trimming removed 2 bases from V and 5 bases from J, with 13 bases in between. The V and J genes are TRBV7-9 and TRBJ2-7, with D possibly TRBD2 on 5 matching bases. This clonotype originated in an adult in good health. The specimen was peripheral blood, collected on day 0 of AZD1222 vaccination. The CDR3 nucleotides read TGTGCCAGCAGCTTACCGGAGGAAATGGACGAGCAGTACTTC. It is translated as CASSLPEEMDEQYF.